The 8 T cell receptor beta chains reported below all come from one sample, sequenced in a study of molecular identifiers for immune sequencing clone quantification. Via MiXCR, TCRdb re-called the PCR reads, giving one row per CDR3 protein. The data show about 640,000 distinct CDR3 sequences, nearly 20% seen once. The specimen was naive CD8+ T cells from blood, with Jurkat cell RNA spiked in. The subset here: FACS-sorted CD8+CD4-CCR7+CD45RA+ naive T cells. The receptors here all came from a human donor in good health. Some libraries in this study had Jurkat cell RNA spiked in.

This clonotype was recorded many times. The genes are TRBV19 and TRBJ1-1, with D hard to call. This CDR3 comprises 13 residues. In germline, CDR1 is LNHDA, CDR2 SQIVND (reference sequence). The ends were cut back, 2 bases at V and 1 base at J, with 5 bases in the middle. The CDR3 bases are TGTGCCAGTAGTATATTAAAGAACACTGAAGCTTTCTTT. Amino acid sequence: CASSILKNTEAFF.

This clonotype showed up many times. V is TRBV11-2 and J is TRBJ2-5, with a weak D call TRBD2 (6 bases). Looked up from germline, CDR1 is SGHAT and CDR2 is FQNNGV. V was cut by 6 bases and J by 4 bases, with 12 bases left in between. The CDR3 is 13 amino acids. CDR3 bases: TGTGCCAGCAGTAGACTAGTCGGAGAGACCCAGTACTTC. This gives the protein CASSRLVGETQYF. The full variable domain, in which reference TRBV11-2 and TRBJ2-5 provide the parts outside the CDR3, is EAGVAQSPRYKIIEKRQSVAFWCNPISGHATLYWYQQILGQGPKLLIQFQNNGVVDDSQLPKDRFSAERLKGVDSTLKIQPAKLEDSAVYLCASSRLVGETQYFGPGTRLLVL.

The table lists this clonotype with many counts. The chain has TRBV4-3 and TRBJ2-7, with 7 bases that match TRBD1. Germline V CDR1 and CDR2: LGHNA, YSLEER. V gave up 0 bases and J gave up 4 bases; unmatched junction bases: 6. This CDR3 comprises 15 residues. The CDR3 nucleotides are TGCGCCAGCAGCCAAGAACTGGACAGGCGTTACGAGCAGTACTTC. It encodes CASSQELDRRYEQYF.

Turning to this clonotype: Germline and junction disagree at one end, which may indicate a read error. The rearrangement uses TRBV19 and TRBJ2-3; tentative D call: TRBD1 (6 bases). Germline V lookup: CDR1 LNHDA, CDR2 SQIVND (reference sequence). The CDR3 has 15 amino acids. The CDR3: CASSGAPQGTGTQYF. CDR3 coding DNA: TGTGCCTCTTCCGGGGCTCCACAGGGCACAGGTACGCAGTATTTT.

The V and J genes are TRBV7-6 and TRBJ2-1, with D perhaps matching TRBD1 (6 bases). The CDR3 sequence is 17 residues long. Trimming took off 4 bases at V and 10 bases at J, with 26 bases between the two ends. The germline V gene has CDR1 SGHVS and CDR2 FNYEAQ. The DNA of the CDR3 is TGTGCCAGCAGCTCTGGGGGCCATGCCTACAACAGCGAGGAGCAGTTCTTC. This encodes CASSSGGHAYNSEEQFF.

With regard to this clonotype: A much larger clonotype is one base distant, so this may be a read error. This chain joins TRBV7-9 and TRBJ1-1, with D tentatively TRBD1 (5 bases). The CDR3 contains 14 residues. V was cut by 3 bases and J by 2 bases, with 10 bases left in between. Germline CDR1 is SEHNR and CDR2 is FQNEAQ (reference sequence). The CDR3 DNA sequence: TGTGCCAGCAGCTTGCCGACAGCAAACACTGAAGCTTTCTTT. This encodes CASSLPTANTEAFF.

In its sample, this clonotype was seen many times. The chain has TRBV29-1 and TRBJ1-1; TRBD1 is a possible D gene (5 bases). CDR1 is SQVTM, CDR2 ANQGSEA, per germline. The V end lost 7 bases, the J end lost 4 bases, and 13 bases lay between the germline ends. The CDR3 length is 12 residues. The CDR3 DNA reads as TGCAGCGACCTATCCAGGGTCACTGAAGCTTTCTTT. This gives the protein CSDLSRVTEAFF.

This clonotype was detected many times. The J gene is TRBJ2-3, the V gene TRBV5-4; TRBD2 matches at 10 bases. V lost 6 bases to trimming and J lost 2 bases; unmatched junction nucleotides: 6. Germline V CDR1 and CDR2: SGHNT, YYREEE (reference sequence). The CDR3 covers 15 residues. The chain's CDR3 is CASMLAGAHTDTQYF. The CDR3, as DNA: TGTGCCAGCATGCTAGCGGGGGCCCACACAGATACGCAGTATTTT.